Following are 3 T cell receptor beta chains from one sample sequenced in a study of T cell responses to AZD1222 COVID-19 vaccine. The assay was immunoSEQ multiplex PCR, and TCRdb's table has in-frame clones only and misses some. Seen here are some 150,000 clones, approximately 94% observed once, and the top ten hold under 2%. The specimen was peripheral blood, collected on day 0 of AZD1222 vaccination. All receptors derive from an adult in good health.

V is TRBV10-1 and J is TRBJ2-7, with D possibly TRBD1 on 6 matching bases. The germline V and J ends were trimmed by 3 bases and 6 bases, with 15 bases remaining between them. Per the germline V gene, CDR1 is WNHNN and CDR2 is SYGVQD (reference sequence). The CDR3 has 14 amino acids. The CDR3 here is CASSEGRGPFEQYF. CDR3 in DNA: TGCGCCAGCAGTGAAGGCAGGGGCCCTTTCGAGCAGTACTTC.

The gene calls are TRBV5-4 and TRBJ2-2; maybe TRBD2 (6 bases). V was clipped by 2 bases and J by 5 bases, with 13 bases between them. This CDR3 spans 15 amino acids. The germline gives CDR1 SGHNT, CDR2 YYREEE (reference sequence). The CDR3 coding sequence is TGTGCCAGCAGCTTCGAGCGGGCGCAAACCGGGGAGCTGTTTTTT. Its protein product is CASSFERAQTGELFF.

The CDR3, as DNA: TGTGCCAGCAGCTTGGGAGGAGTTAATAATTCACCCCTCCACTTT. Protein product: CASSLGGVNNSPLHF. The chain has TRBV5-5 and TRBJ1-6; D unclear. The CDR3 is 15 amino acids. Germline CDR1 is SGHKS and CDR2 is YYEKEE (reference sequence). V lost 0 bases, J lost 5 bases, and 9 bases lay in between. The variable domain in full, completed from reference TRBV5-5 and TRBJ1-6, reads DAGVTQSPTHLIKTRGQQVTLRCSPISGHKSVSWYQQVLGQGPQFIFQYYEKEERGRGNFPDRFSARQFPNYSSELNVNALLLGDSALYLCASSLGGVNNSPLHFGNGTRLTVT.